A single sample is the source of the 25 T cell receptor beta chains below, sequenced in a study of Graves' ophthalmopathy and Graves' hyperthyroidism. Amplifying from RNA transcripts, the study obtained TCR beta CDR3 regions. Second-round multiplex PCR came after first-round RT-PCR with HTBI primers. Each CDR3 protein gets one entry after TCRdb re-called the multiplex PCR reads with MiXCR. The table shows 360,000 or so distinct CDR3 sequences, with approximately 20% occurring only once. The source material was peripheral blood. The receptor set was obtained from a woman between 18 and 29 years old with Graves' ophthalmopathy.

This clonotype was observed many times. The V gene is TRBV30, the J gene TRBJ1-2; perhaps TRBD1 as D (5 bases). Per germline, CDR1 GTSNPN and CDR2 SVGIG (reference sequence). V lost 7 bases to trimming and J lost 7 bases, with 10 bases between them. The CDR3 runs 10 residues. CDR3 sequence reads: CASRTSGYTF. CDR3 DNA sequence: TGTGCCTCAAGGACAAGTGGCTACACCTTC.

This clonotype was recorded at least ten times. The chain has TRBV27 and TRBJ1-5; the D is unclear. Trimming cost V 1 base and J 5 bases, with 12 bases left between them. The length of the CDR3 is 15 residues. Germline V gives CDR1 MNHEY, CDR2 SMNVEV (reference sequence). In nucleotides, the CDR3 is TGTGCCAGCAGTTTATTCAGGTCCAACTATCAGCCCCAGCATTTT. The encoded protein is CASSLFRSNYQPQHF.

This rearrangement joins TRBV27 to TRBJ1-1; 7 bases map to TRBD1. Germline loops: CDR1 MNHEY, CDR2 SMNVEV (reference sequence). Losses at the gene ends were 5 bases for V and 7 bases for J; bases not matched to a gene: 4. The CDR3 is 12 residues long. The CDR3 region has the DNA TGTGCCAGCAGTCCGACAGGGCTTGAAGCTTTCTTT. Translation: CASSPTGLEAFF.

This clonotype was seen repeatedly, ten times or more. The chain combines TRBV2 with TRBJ2-7, with TRBD2 identical over 7 bases. After removal of 1 base from V and 5 bases from J, the junction contained 8 bases not matched to a gene. From germline, CDR1 is SNHLY and CDR2 FYNNEI. This CDR3 has 15 residues. CDR3 residues: CASSEVGGTRDEQYF. The CDR3 DNA reads TGTGCCAGCAGTGAAGTCGGGGGGACCAGGGACGAGCAGTACTTC.

This clonotype was seen ten or more times. The rearrangement uses TRBV6-2 or TRBV6-3 and TRBJ2-5, with TRBD1 matching over 9 bases. The CDR3 totals 14 residues. CDR1 and CDR2 from the germline V gene are MNHEY and SVGEGT. V shed 1 base, J shed 5 bases, and the junction held 2 bases outside the gene matches. CDR3 protein: CASSYWGQGETQYF. The CDR3 DNA reads as TGTGCCAGCAGTTACTGGGGACAGGGTGAGACCCAGTACTTC.

Many counts were recorded for this clonotype. The chain couples TRBV6-2 or TRBV6-3 to TRBJ2-5; 10 positions agree with TRBD1. Trimming removed 6 bases from V and 7 bases from J; junction bases left unmatched: 5. The CDR3 loop spans 13 amino acids. CDR1 and CDR2 from the germline V gene are MNHEY and SVGEGT. CDR3 residues: CASRPGQGVTQYF. In nucleotides, the CDR3 is TGTGCCAGCAGGCCCGGACAGGGGGTGACCCAGTACTTC.

The rearrangement uses TRBV6-1 and TRBJ2-7; D is possibly TRBD1 (5 bases). V dropped 3 bases and J dropped 5 bases, with 17 bases sitting between them. This CDR3 region has 15 residues. The germline gives CDR1 MNHNS, CDR2 SASEGT. The CDR3 sequence: CASSEGGLGADEQYF. The CDR3 DNA sequence: TGTGCCAGCAGTGAGGGTGGTCTAGGGGCTGACGAGCAGTACTTC.

This clonotype was detected ten times or more. The chain has TRBV15 and TRBJ1-6, with D unclear. Germline V gives CDR1 LNHNV, CDR2 YYDKDF (reference sequence). V gave up 0 bases and J gave up 9 bases, with 15 bases separating them. CDR3 length: 16 amino acids. The CDR3 protein is CATSRDPTVSGSPLHF. The CDR3 coding sequence is TGTGCCACCAGCAGAGATCCGACGGTTAGTGGTTCACCCCTCCACTTT.

In this sample, this clonotype turned up many times. This sequence joins TRBV28 and TRBJ1-1, with D unclear. Trimming took off 3 bases at V and 0 bases at J, with 14 bases between the two ends. The germline CDR1 and CDR2 sequences are MDHEN and SYDVKM. The CDR3 extends over 16 amino acids. The CDR3 region is CASSFWEGRLNTEAFF. The CDR3 DNA sequence: TGTGCCAGCAGTTTTTGGGAAGGGCGGCTGAACACTGAAGCTTTCTTT.

This clonotype was seen at least ten times. The V call is TRBV20-1, the J call TRBJ1-1, with 11 bases that match TRBD1. V gave up 2 bases and J gave up 0 bases; unmatched junction bases: 5. There are 16 residues in the CDR3. The germline gives CDR1 DFQATT, CDR2 SNEGSKA (reference sequence). The CDR3: CSARRTGGRLNTEAFF. CDR3 nucleotides: TGCAGTGCTAGACGGACAGGGGGCAGGTTGAACACTGAAGCTTTCTTT.

This clonotype was counted at least ten times. This chain links TRBV6-5 with TRBJ2-5; D not resolved. The CDR3 covers 13 residues. V lost 0 bases and J 3 bases, leaving 5 bases between the germline ends. Germline V CDR1 and CDR2: MNHEY, SVGAGI. The DNA for the CDR3 is TGTGCCAGCAGTTACTCTCCGAAAGAGACCCAGTACTTC. Protein: CASSYSPKETQYF.

At least ten counts were recorded for this clonotype. This sequence joins TRBV27 and TRBJ2-7; the D is unclear. Trimming left V 6 bases short and J 1 base short, with 13 bases between. The CDR3 contains 14 residues. Germline loops: CDR1 MNHEY, CDR2 SMNVEV (reference sequence). Here the CDR3 DNA reads TGTGCCAGCAGGCAGTCTCAGTCATCCTACGAGCAGTACTTC. Translated: CASRQSQSSYEQYF.

This chain joins TRBV24-1 and TRBJ2-2; 8 bases map to TRBD2. The germline V gene has CDR1 KGHDR and CDR2 SFDVKD. The CDR3 has 18 residues. The junction had 12 bases not matched to a gene; V was cut back by 7 bases and J by 0 bases. Here the CDR3 reads CATRTCGRPFANTGELFF. CDR3 sequence (DNA): TGTGCCACCAGGACATGCGGGAGGCCGTTCGCGAACACCGGGGAGCTGTTTTTT.

This clonotype has at least ten counts. V is TRBV2 and J is TRBJ2-7, with D perhaps matching TRBD1 or TRBD2 (5 bases each). Germline V gene lookup returns CDR1 SNHLY and CDR2 FYNNEI. The V end was cut by 9 bases, the J end by 1 base, with 16 bases between. The CDR3 has 14 residues. CDR3 sequence reads: CASILRDGSYEQYF. The CDR3 coding sequence is TGTGCCAGTATACTCCGGGACGGTTCCTACGAGCAGTACTTC.

Comment on this clonotype: A junction end diverges from the germline sequence, so it may reflect a read error. V usage is TRBV7-7 and J usage is TRBJ2-5; perhaps TRBD1 as D (7 bases). The CDR3 runs to 16 residues. CDR1 and CDR2 (germline): SSHAT, FNYEAQ (reference sequence). As DNA, the CDR3 is TGTGCTAGCAGCCCAGTGTCGGCAGGGGGGCCAGAGACCCAGTACTTC. Its protein is CASSPVSAGGPETQYF.

In this sample, this clonotype turned up many times. The chain links TRBV28 to TRBJ1-6; 8 bases align to TRBD1. This CDR3 spans 14 amino acids. The ends lost 4 bases at V and 10 bases at J; junction bases unmatched: 6. Germline V gene data show CDR1 as MDHEN and CDR2 as SYDVKM. The CDR3 sequence: CASSWTGSGSPLHF. CDR3 in DNA: TGTGCCAGCAGTTGGACAGGGTCGGGGTCACCCCTCCACTTT. Looking up the rest from reference TRBV28 and TRBJ1-6 gives the full variable domain: DVKVTQSSRYLVKRTGEKVFLECVQDMDHENMFWYRQDPGLGLRLIYFSYDVKMKEKGDIPEGYSVSREKKERFSLILESASTNQTSMYLCASSWTGSGSPLHFGNGTRLTVT.

This clonotype came up many times. The rearrangement uses TRBV28 and TRBJ2-7, with TRBD1 as a possible D gene (5 bases). Germline-derived CDR1 and CDR2 are MDHEN and SYDVKM. The CDR3 is made up of 14 amino acids. V lost 2 bases and J lost 6, with 14 bases in between. CDR3 nucleotide sequence: TGTGCCAGCAGTTTACCAAGCAGGGCAAGCGAGCAGTACTTC. This encodes CASSLPSRASEQYF.

The DNA of the CDR3 is TGTGCCACCAGTGATCCTGGACTAGCGAGAACCGGGGAGCTGTTTTTT. It translates to CATSDPGLARTGELFF. The rearrangement links TRBV24-1 to TRBJ2-2, with 9 nucleotides matching TRBD2. Trimming at V came to 3 bases and at J to 5 bases, leaving 6 bases not matched to a gene. The V gene's germline CDR1 is KGHDR and CDR2 SFDVKD. The CDR3 spans 16 residues.

This clonotype was seen repeatedly, ten times or more. The chain has TRBV28 and TRBJ1-5; D is undetermined. The V gene's germline CDR1 is MDHEN and CDR2 SYDVKM. The CDR3 is 12 residues long. The ends were cut back, 4 bases at V and 6 bases at J, with 7 bases in the middle. The CDR3 is CASSYFTQPQHF. CDR3 in DNA: TGTGCCAGCAGTTACTTTACTCAGCCCCAGCATTTT.

The sample holds many counts of this clonotype. The chain has TRBV29-1 and TRBJ2-7; D possibly corresponds to TRBD1 (6 bases). From germline, CDR1 is SQVTM and CDR2 ANQGSEA. V was cut by 5 bases and J by 5 bases, with 13 bases left in between. The CDR3 has 12 residues. CDR3 in DNA: TGCAGCGTTCTGACAGGAGCCGACGAGCAGTACTTC. This codes for CSVLTGADEQYF.

This clonotype was observed many times. The rearrangement uses TRBV11-2 and TRBJ1-1, with D maybe TRBD1 (5 bases). V was pared by 5 bases and J by 3 bases, with 16 bases between. The CDR3 spans 15 residues. CDR1 is SGHAT and CDR2 is FQNNGV in the germline V gene. DNA of the CDR3: TGTGCCAGCAGCCGTACTCAGGGATGGGACACTGAAGCTTTCTTT. This sequence encodes CASSRTQGWDTEAFF. The full variable domain, completed using reference TRBV11-2 and TRBJ1-1, is EAGVAQSPRYKIIEKRQSVAFWCNPISGHATLYWYQQILGQGPKLLIQFQNNGVVDDSQLPKDRFSAERLKGVDSTLKIQPAKLEDSAVYLCASSRTQGWDTEAFFGQGTRLTVV.

At least ten counts were recorded for this clonotype. The chain uses TRBV28 and TRBJ2-7, with 10 bases matching TRBD1. The germline V gene encodes CDR1 MDHEN and CDR2 SYDVKM. Trimming cost V 6 bases and J 10 bases; bases outside gene matches: 12. The CDR3 runs 14 residues. The CDR3 loop reads CASRGGTGAFGQYF. CDR3 bases: TGTGCCAGCAGAGGAGGGACAGGGGCGTTCGGACAGTACTTC.

This clonotype was recorded many times. This chain uses TRBV24-1 with TRBJ2-2; D may correspond to TRBD1 or TRBD2 (6 bases each). CDR1 and CDR2 (germline): KGHDR, SFDVKD. This CDR3 contains 19 residues. The ends were cut back, 3 bases at V and 2 bases at J, with 21 bases in the middle. The CDR3 region is CATSDPLNPRGRNTGELFF. The CDR3 nucleotides read TGTGCCACCAGTGATCCACTAAACCCCCGGGGGCGCAACACCGGGGAGCTGTTTTTT.

The chain joins TRBV7-2 to TRBJ2-7; possibly TRBD1 for D (6 bases). The CDR3 loop spans 15 amino acids. The V gene's germline CDR1 is SGHTA and CDR2 FQGNSA. Trimming left V 5 bases short and J 5 bases short, with 19 bases between. CDR3 protein: CASSISGTTNNEQYF. In DNA, the CDR3 is TGTGCCAGCAGCATCTCCGGGACAACGAATAACGAGCAGTACTTC.

The CDR3 sequence is CASSKPSGWAEAFF. In DNA, the CDR3 is TGTGCCAGCAGTAAACCTTCAGGGTGGGCTGAAGCTTTCTTT. The rearrangement joins TRBV6-2 or TRBV6-3 to TRBJ1-1; weak D call: TRBD1 (5 bases). The germline CDR1 and CDR2 sequences are MNHEY and SVGEGT. The V gene lost 5 bases and the J gene lost 6 bases, with 16 bases spanning the gap. The CDR3 totals 14 residues.